The entry below gives a single T cell receptor (beta chain) sequence along with its context. Its antigen is currently unknown. This CDR3 spans 14 amino acids. V gave up 2 bases and J gave up 5 bases, with 10 bases separating them. The germline gives CDR1 SGHDN, CDR2 FVKESK. This specimen belongs to a study of T cell responses to AZD1222 COVID-19 vaccine. Regarding the study as a whole: Only a handful of AZD1222 recipients, roughly 6 in all, had baseline seropositivity. With dominance at 160-218 and 743-854, vaccine-associated CD4 TCRs spanned spike. Sampling captured repertoires only after the peak T cell response.

TCRdb's copy holds only in-frame clones and misses some; the assay was immunoSEQ multiplex PCR. The sample has approximately 130,000 clones; about 94% are singletons. Sequencing was performed on peripheral blood, taken on day 0 of AZD1222 vaccination. This chain connects TRBV14 to TRBJ1-3; D uncertain. The receptor's source is an adult in good health. In DNA, the CDR3 is TGTGCCAGCAGCCAATTGACACAGCGAAACACCATATATTTT. It specifies CASSQLTQRNTIYF.